This TCR beta chain is from a study of human T cells and chemical hapten exposure. In its sample, this clonotype was seen many times. TCRdb processed the RACE reads anew with MiXCR; each CDR3 protein has one entry. Of around 380,000 distinct CDR3 sequences detected, 4% to 5.5% appear once; the ten largest clones hold roughly 2.4%. As for time point: patch test 1, 2 weeks after DPC sensitization. Treatment indicated: therapeutic diphenylcyclopropenone sensitization with weekly scalp DPC. The starting material was whole blood, obtained in connection with sensitization to the hapten diphenylcyclopropenone (DPC). The receptor's source is a woman between 50 and 59 years old with alopecia areata. Some clones in this sample may be carry-over from other donors' samples.

The CDR3, as DNA: TGTGCCAGCAGTTACGGGGGGTCCAGGGGTGCCAAAAACATTCAGTACTTC. This sequence encodes CASSYGGSRGAKNIQYF. The chain joins TRBV6-6 to TRBJ2-4; D is perhaps TRBD1 or TRBD2 (6 bases each). From germline, CDR1 is MNHNY and CDR2 SVGAGI (reference sequence). This CDR3 contains 17 residues. Deletions cut 2 bases from V and 1 base from J, with 15 bases between.